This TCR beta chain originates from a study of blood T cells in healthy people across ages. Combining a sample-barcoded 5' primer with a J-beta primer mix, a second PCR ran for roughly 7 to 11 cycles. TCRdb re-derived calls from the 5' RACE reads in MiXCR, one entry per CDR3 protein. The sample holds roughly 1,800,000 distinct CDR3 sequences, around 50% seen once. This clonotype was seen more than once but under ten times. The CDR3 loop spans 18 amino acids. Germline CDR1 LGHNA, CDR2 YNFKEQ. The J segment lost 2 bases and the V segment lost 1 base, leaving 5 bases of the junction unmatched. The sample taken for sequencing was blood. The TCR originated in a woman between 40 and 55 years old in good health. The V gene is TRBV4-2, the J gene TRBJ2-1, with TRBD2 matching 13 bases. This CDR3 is CASSQAQTSGGTYNEQFF. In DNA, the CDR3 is TGTGCCAGCAGCCAAGCTCAGACTAGCGGGGGGACCTACAATGAGCAGTTCTTC.